The 8 T cell receptor delta chains below were found in one sample sequenced in a study of γδ T cells in repeated Plasmodium falciparum infection. Bulk repertoires came from Vgamma9/Vdelta2+ or Vdelta2-negative gammadelta T cells flow-sorted from PBMC. TCRdb reanalysed the multiplex PCR reads via CATT. The repertoire includes 55,000 to 70,000 delta-chain clones, around 1.8% of them detected once, and roughly 15% sits in the top ten. The sequencing sample was made of gamma-delta T cells from blood. The receptors were sampled from a pool of human donors (malaria-infected and uninfected, not separated).

This clone was recorded a few times. TCRdb attributes to this sequence the protein of a much larger clone, which differs from the DNA translation at residue 14; a read error is likely, and the protein displayed is translated from the DNA. The sample carries other DNA sequences with the same CDR3. The CDR3 reads CALGVNHRGPQLGRGILNHDKLIF. The CDR3 region has the DNA TGTGCTCTTGGGGTAAACCATAGGGGGCCTCAACTGGGCCGGGGGATATTAAATCACGATAAACTCATCTTT. The chain is built from TRDV1 and TRDJ1; 8 bases match TRDD3. As TCRdb names no J gene, one was assigned here on the basis of a DNA match to germline. The CDR3 is made up of 24 amino acids. V lost 4 bases to trimming and J lost 4 bases; unmatched junction nucleotides: 35. Germline assignment: CDR1 TSWWSYY and CDR2 QGS.

Ten or more counts support this clone. A much bigger clone sits one base away, suggesting this may be a read error. Different DNA sequences within this sample yield the same CDR3. CDR3 sequence reads: CACDFRLPPTTKGTPNDKLIF. CDR3 nucleotides: TGTGCCTGTGACTTTCGCCTTCCTCCCACTACTAAGGGTACGCCGAACGATAAACTCATCTTT. The J gene is TRDJ1, the V gene TRDV2; 7 bases align to TRDD2. No J gene was available from TCRdb, and it was assigned here by a germline match of the DNA. V was clipped by 3 bases and J by 4 bases; unmatched bases: 28. Germline V gives CDR1 GEAIGNYY, CDR2 EKD. This CDR3 contains 21 residues.

This clone was counted many times. TCRdb lists the protein of a much larger clone for this DNA, which differs at residue 7, so this is likely a read error; the protein given here is translated from the DNA itself. No call exists for the J gene, whereas the V gene is TRDV1; the DNA was not used to check the table's D call, TRDD3. Germline lookup yields CDR1 TSWWSYY and CDR2 QGS. This CDR3 comprises 22 residues. The CDR3 sequence is CALGEQELKRGRGIPYTDKLIF. CDR3 bases: TGTGCTCTTGGGGAACAGGAATTAAAGCGAGGGAGGGGGATACCGTACACCGATAAGCTCATCTTT.

This clone was seen a handful of times. A read error likely explains this, since a far larger clone differs by one base. Other DNA sequences in this sample translate to the same CDR3. The V gene is TRDV1, but the J gene lacks a call. CDR1 and CDR2 (germline): TSWWSYY, QGS. This CDR3 region has 11 residues. The CDR3 sequence is CALLGSDKLIF. CDR3 bases: TGTGCTCTCCTAGGAAGCGATAAGCTCATCTTT.

This clone was counted only a few times. The protein that TCRdb holds for this DNA derives from a much larger clone and differs from the translated DNA at residue 3, which likely indicates a read error; the protein shown here is translated from the DNA. V gene TRDV2 combines with J gene TRDJ2; D not certain. The J gene comes from matching the DNA to germline here; TCRdb lacks it. Germline CDR1 and CDR2: GEAIGNYY and EKD. CDR3 size: 14 residues. The CDR3 loop is CASDTGTLTAQLFF. CDR3 nucleotide sequence: TGTGCCAGTGACACCGGAACTTTGACAGCACAACTCTTCTTT.

Worth noting for this clone: TCRdb records a much larger clone's protein for this DNA, with a difference at residue 11 that likely arises from a read error; the protein given is the translation of the DNA. V and J are TRDV3 and TRDJ1, with a weak D call TRDD3 (6 bases). The J gene was not available in TCRdb and was assigned here by matching the DNA to germline segments. V was pared by 2 bases and J by 0 bases, with 31 bases between. The germline gives CDR1 TVYSNPD, CDR2 GDNSRS (reference sequence). CDR3 length equals 20 residues. CDR3 sequence: CAFCCPVPWRRGRNTDKLIF. The CDR3 region has the DNA TGTGCCTTTTGCTGTCCTGTCCCGTGGAGGCGGGGGAGAAACACCGATAAACTCATCTTT.

A remark on this clone: With only one base between it and a far larger clone, this is likely a read error. In the same sample, other DNA sequences code for this CDR3. The chain recombines TRDV1 with TRDJ1; TRDD3 agrees at 9 bases. TCRdb is silent on the J gene; assignment here came from matching the DNA to germline. The CDR3 runs 21 residues. In germline, CDR1 is TSWWSYY, CDR2 QGS. The CDR3 DNA is TGTGCTCTCGGGGAGAACTGCCGCCTAGCAGTGGGGGATAAGAGCACCGATAAACTCATCTTT. Translating it yields CALGENCRLAVGDKSTDKLIF.

Turning to this clone: Since a far larger clone is one base different, this is likely a read error. Other DNA sequences within the sample encode an identical CDR3. The chain combines TRDV1 with TRDJ1; 8 nucleotides match TRDD3. The CDR3 totals 20 residues. CDR1 is TSWWSYY, CDR2 QGS, per germline. V gave up 6 bases and J gave up 3 bases; unmatched junction bases: 24. Written as DNA, the CDR3 is TGTGCTCTTGGAGATTCGTACTGGGGGTCCACCGGAGTCTGGCCCGATAAACTCATCTTT. This sequence encodes CALGDSYWGSTGVWPDKLIF.